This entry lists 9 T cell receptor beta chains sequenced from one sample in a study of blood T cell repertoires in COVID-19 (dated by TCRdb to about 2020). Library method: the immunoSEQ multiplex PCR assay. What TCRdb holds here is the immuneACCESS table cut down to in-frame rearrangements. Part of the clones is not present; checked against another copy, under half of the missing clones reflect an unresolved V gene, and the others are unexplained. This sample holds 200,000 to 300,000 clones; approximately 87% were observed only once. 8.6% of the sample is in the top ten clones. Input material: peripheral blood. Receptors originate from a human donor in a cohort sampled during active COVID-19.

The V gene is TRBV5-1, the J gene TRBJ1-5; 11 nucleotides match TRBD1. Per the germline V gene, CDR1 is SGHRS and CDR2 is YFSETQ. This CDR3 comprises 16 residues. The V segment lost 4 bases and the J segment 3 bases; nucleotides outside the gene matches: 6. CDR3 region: CASSPGQGGPNQPQHF. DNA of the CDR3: TGCGCCAGCAGCCCGGGACAGGGGGGTCCCAATCAGCCCCAGCATTTT.

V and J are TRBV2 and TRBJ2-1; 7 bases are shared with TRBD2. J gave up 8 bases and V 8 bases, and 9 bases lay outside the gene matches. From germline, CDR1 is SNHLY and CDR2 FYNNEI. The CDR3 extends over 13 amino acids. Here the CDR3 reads CASWEGRVDEQFF. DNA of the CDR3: TGTGCCAGCTGGGAGGGCAGGGTGGATGAGCAGTTCTTC.

CDR3 sequence (DNA): TGTGCCATCTCTCCTGAGGGGGTCCACACTGAAGCTTTCTTT. Translated, it gives CAISPEGVHTEAFF. The chain joins TRBV10-3 to TRBJ1-1; tentatively, D is TRBD1 (6 bases). In germline, CDR1 is ENHRY, CDR2 SYGVKD. The germline V and J ends were trimmed by 8 bases and 3 bases, with 16 bases remaining between them. This CDR3 comprises 14 residues.

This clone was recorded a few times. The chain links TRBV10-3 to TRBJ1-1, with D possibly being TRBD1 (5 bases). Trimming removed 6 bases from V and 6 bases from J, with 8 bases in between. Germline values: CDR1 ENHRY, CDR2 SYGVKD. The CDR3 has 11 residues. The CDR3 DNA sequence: TGTGCCATCAGAGGGGACTCTGAAGCTTTCTTT. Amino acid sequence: CAIRGDSEAFF.

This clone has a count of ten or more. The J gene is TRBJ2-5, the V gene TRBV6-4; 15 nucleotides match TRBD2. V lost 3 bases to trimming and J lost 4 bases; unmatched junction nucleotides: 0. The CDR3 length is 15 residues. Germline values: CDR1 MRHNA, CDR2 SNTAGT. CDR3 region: CASSEGLAGGETQYF. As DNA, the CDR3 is TGTGCCAGCAGTGAGGGACTAGCGGGAGGAGAGACCCAGTACTTC.

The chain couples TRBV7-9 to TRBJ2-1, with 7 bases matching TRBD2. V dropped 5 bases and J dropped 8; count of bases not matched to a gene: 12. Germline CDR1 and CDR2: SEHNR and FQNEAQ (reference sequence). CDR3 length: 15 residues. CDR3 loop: CASSKYQRGGDEQFF. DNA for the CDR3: TGTGCCAGCAGCAAGTATCAACGGGGAGGGGATGAGCAGTTCTTC.

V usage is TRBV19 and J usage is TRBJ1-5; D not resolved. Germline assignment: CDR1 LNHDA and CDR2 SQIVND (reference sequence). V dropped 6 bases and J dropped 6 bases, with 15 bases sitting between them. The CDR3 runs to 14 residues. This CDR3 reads CASRALGAAQPQHF. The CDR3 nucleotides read TGTGCCAGTAGGGCATTGGGAGCTGCTCAGCCCCAGCATTTT.

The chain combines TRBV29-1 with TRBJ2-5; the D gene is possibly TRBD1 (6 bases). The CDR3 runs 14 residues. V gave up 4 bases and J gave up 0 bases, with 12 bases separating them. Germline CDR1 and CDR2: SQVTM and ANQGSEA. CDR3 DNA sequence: TGCAGCGTTGGGGGACAATTGTACCAAGAGACCCAGTACTTC. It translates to CSVGGQLYQETQYF.

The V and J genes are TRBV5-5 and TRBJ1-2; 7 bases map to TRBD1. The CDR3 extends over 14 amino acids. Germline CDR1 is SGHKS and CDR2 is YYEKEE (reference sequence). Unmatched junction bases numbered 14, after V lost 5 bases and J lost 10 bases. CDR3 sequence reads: CASSSTGTAEFYTF. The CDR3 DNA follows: TGTGCCAGCAGTTCAACCGGGACAGCGGAATTCTACACCTTC.